This is a list of T cell receptor beta chains from one sample in a study of control samples from healthy donors and cancer patients. Assay used: immunoSEQ multiplex PCR; TCRdb lists only in-frame clones, some missing. The data show some 150,000 clones, roughly 94% seen once. What was sequenced was PBMCs. The receptors shown here come from a man aged 55 to 70 with colorectal cancer. The CDR3 runs from the conserved cysteine through the conserved F or W. A D gene is named only where the DNA matches it firmly. The listing skips clone size in some rows; elsewhere it reads once, few, many or a size class.

v_gene: TRBV14
d_gene: TRBD1
j_gene: TRBJ1-2
abundance: .
CDR3aa: CASSQTGQGYYGYTF
CDR3nt: TGTGCCAGCAGCCAAACCGGACAGGGCTATTATGGCTACACCTTC

v_gene: TRBV4-1
d_gene: TRBD1
j_gene: TRBJ2-7
abundance: .
CDR3aa: CASSQPGGRRYEQYF
CDR3nt: TGCGCCAGCAGCCAACCAGGGGGCCGGCGTTACGAGCAGTACTTC

v_gene: TRBV6-5
d_gene: TRBD1
j_gene: TRBJ2-1
abundance: .
CDR3aa: CASTQGAAYNEQFF
CDR3nt: TGTGCCAGCACCCAGGGGGCCGCTTACAATGAGCAGTTCTTC

v_gene: TRBV24-1
d_gene: TRBD2
j_gene: TRBJ2-5
abundance: .
CDR3aa: CATSDPTSGGYQETQYF
CDR3nt: TGTGCCACCAGTGATCCGACTAGCGGGGGGTATCAAGAGACCCAGTACTTC

v_gene: TRBV27
d_gene: .
j_gene: TRBJ1-3
abundance: .
CDR3aa: CASKDGSGNTIYF
CDR3nt: TGTGCCAGCAAGGACGGCTCTGGAAACACCATATATTTT

v_gene: TRBV6-1
d_gene: .
j_gene: TRBJ2-1
abundance: .
CDR3aa: CASSEAKTLVDEQFF
CDR3nt: TGTGCCAGCAGTGAAGCGAAGACACTGGTGGATGAGCAGTTCTTC

v_gene: TRBV2
d_gene: .
j_gene: TRBJ2-5
abundance: .
CDR3aa: CASNLAREETQYF
CDR3nt: TGTGCCAGCAATCTTGCAAGGGAAGAGACCCAGTACTTC

v_gene: TRBV29-1
d_gene: .
j_gene: TRBJ1-2
abundance: .
CDR3aa: CSVYVFGYTF
CDR3nt: TGCAGCGTTTACGTTTTTGGCTACACCTTC

v_gene: TRBV5-4
d_gene: .
j_gene: TRBJ1-4
abundance: .
CDR3aa: CASSLQGGATNEKLFF
CDR3nt: TGTGCCAGCAGCCTACAGGGAGGGGCAACTAATGAAAAACTGTTTTTT

v_gene: TRBV5-1
d_gene: TRBD1
j_gene: TRBJ2-6
abundance: .
CDR3aa: CASSFTGGSPSGANVLTF
CDR3nt: TGCGCCAGCAGCTTTACAGGGGGGAGTCCCTCTGGGGCCAACGTCCTGACTTTC

v_gene: TRBV6-2/TRBV6-3
d_gene: .
j_gene: TRBJ2-5
abundance: .
CDR3aa: CASSSQGQETQYF
CDR3nt: TGTGCCAGCAGTTCACAGGGACAAGAGACCCAGTACTTC

v_gene: TRBV3-1/TRBV3-2
d_gene: .
j_gene: TRBJ1-5
abundance: .
CDR3aa: CASSQGSNQPQHF
CDR3nt: TGTGCCAGCAGCCAAGGGAGCAATCAGCCCCAGCATTTT

v_gene: TRBV29-1
d_gene: TRBD1
j_gene: TRBJ1-1
abundance: .
CDR3aa: CSATGVGTEAFF
CDR3nt: TGCAGCGCGACAGGGGTAGGGACTGAAGCTTTCTTT

v_gene: TRBV29-1
d_gene: .
j_gene: TRBJ1-4
abundance: .
CDR3aa: CSVAGSLKGEKLFF
CDR3nt: TGCAGCGTTGCCGGCAGTCTAAAGGGGGAAAAACTGTTTTTT

v_gene: TRBV5-1
d_gene: .
j_gene: TRBJ1-5
abundance: .
CDR3aa: CASSLEGLQPQHF
CDR3nt: TGCGCCAGCAGCTTAGAGGGGCTTCAGCCCCAGCATTTT

v_gene: TRBV27
d_gene: .
j_gene: TRBJ2-5
abundance: .
CDR3aa: CASSFRVPTETQYF
CDR3nt: TGTGCCAGCAGTTTCCGCGTCCCGACAGAGACCCAGTACTTC

v_gene: TRBV19
d_gene: TRBD2
j_gene: TRBJ2-7
abundance: .
CDR3aa: CASTPRTSGGPDYEQYF
CDR3nt: TGTGCCAGTACCCCACGTACTAGCGGGGGGCCAGACTACGAGCAGTACTTC

v_gene: TRBV6-5
d_gene: .
j_gene: TRBJ1-1
abundance: .
CDR3aa: CASSFSGTVNTEAFF
CDR3nt: TGTGCCAGCAGTTTCTCCGGGACGGTGAACACTGAAGCTTTCTTT

v_gene: TRBV4-1
d_gene: .
j_gene: TRBJ2-3
abundance: .
CDR3aa: CASSAALDTQYF
CDR3nt: TGCGCCAGCAGCGCCGCTTTGGATACGCAGTATTTT

v_gene: TRBV9
d_gene: TRBD2
j_gene: TRBJ2-7
abundance: .
CDR3aa: CASSVGGGFYEQYF
CDR3nt: TGTGCCAGCAGCGTTGGCGGGGGGTTCTACGAGCAGTACTTC

v_gene: TRBV30
d_gene: TRBD1
j_gene: TRBJ1-1
abundance: .
CDR3aa: CAWMGQGRLGEAFF
CDR3nt: TGTGCCTGGATGGGACAGGGGCGTCTCGGGGAAGCTTTCTTT

v_gene: TRBV13
d_gene: TRBD1
j_gene: TRBJ1-4
abundance: .
CDR3aa: CASSLGADRGGEKLFF
CDR3nt: TGTGCCAGCAGCCTAGGCGCGGACAGGGGAGGTGAAAAACTGTTTTTT

v_gene: TRBV10-2
d_gene: .
j_gene: TRBJ1-1
abundance: .
CDR3aa: CASSEFQGQNTEAFF
CDR3nt: TGCGCCAGCAGTGAGTTTCAGGGCCAGAACACTGAAGCTTTCTTT

v_gene: TRBV7-8
d_gene: TRBD1
j_gene: TRBJ1-5
abundance: .
CDR3aa: CASSLIYGTGSQPQHF
CDR3nt: TGTGCCAGCAGCTTAATATATGGGACAGGTAGTCAGCCCCAGCATTTT

v_gene: TRBV9
d_gene: .
j_gene: TRBJ2-3
abundance: .
CDR3aa: CASSVEVADTQYF
CDR3nt: TGTGCCAGCAGCGTAGAGGTGGCAGATACGCAGTATTTT

v_gene: TRBV2
d_gene: .
j_gene: TRBJ2-1
abundance: .
CDR3aa: CASSEWGTAGIHEQFF
CDR3nt: TGTGCCAGCAGTGAATGGGGGACAGCGGGGATCCATGAGCAGTTCTTC

v_gene: TRBV12-3/TRBV12-4
d_gene: .
j_gene: TRBJ2-5
abundance: .
CDR3aa: CASSRDTQETQYF
CDR3nt: TGTGCCAGCAGCCGGGACACCCAAGAGACCCAGTACTTC

v_gene: TRBV6-5
d_gene: TRBD2
j_gene: TRBJ2-3
abundance: few
CDR3aa: CASSLAGTDTQYF
CDR3nt: TGTGCCAGCAGCCTAGCGGGCACAGATACGCAGTATTTT

v_gene: TRBV5-1
d_gene: .
j_gene: TRBJ2-7
abundance: .
CDR3aa: CASSLTPWGTSSYEQYF
CDR3nt: TGCGCCAGCAGCTTGACCCCTTGGGGCACCAGCTCCTACGAGCAGTACTTC

v_gene: TRBV18
d_gene: .
j_gene: TRBJ1-2
abundance: .
CDR3aa: CASSPPKGSPHGYTF
CDR3nt: TGTGCCAGCTCACCACCGAAGGGCAGCCCTCATGGCTACACCTTC

v_gene: TRBV19
d_gene: .
j_gene: TRBJ1-1
abundance: .
CDR3aa: CASSIWGRRNTEAFF
CDR3nt: TGTGCCAGTAGTATATGGGGGCGGCGGAACACTGAAGCTTTCTTT

v_gene: TRBV5-8
d_gene: .
j_gene: TRBJ2-7
abundance: .
CDR3aa: CASSLLRGPLNEQYF
CDR3nt: TGTGCCAGCAGCTTGTTGCGAGGGCCGTTAAACGAGCAGTACTTC

v_gene: TRBV24-1
d_gene: .
j_gene: TRBJ1-5
abundance: .
CDR3aa: CATSDLGRAGNQPQHF
CDR3nt: TGTGCCACCAGTGATTTGGGCAGGGCGGGCAATCAGCCCCAGCATTTT

v_gene: TRBV30
d_gene: .
j_gene: TRBJ2-1
abundance: .
CDR3aa: CAWSYGSYNEQFF
CDR3nt: TGTGCCTGGAGTTATGGGTCATACAATGAGCAGTTCTTC

v_gene: TRBV5-5
d_gene: .
j_gene: TRBJ2-5
abundance: .
CDR3aa: CASSLHGEETQYF
CDR3nt: TGTGCCAGCAGCTTGCACGGGGAGGAGACCCAGTACTTC

v_gene: TRBV6-5
d_gene: .
j_gene: TRBJ2-5
abundance: .
CDR3aa: CASGGAQETQYF
CDR3nt: TGTGCCAGCGGGGGGGCTCAGGAGACCCAGTACTTC

v_gene: TRBV30
d_gene: .
j_gene: TRBJ1-3
abundance: .
CDR3aa: CASRTVPGNTIYF
CDR3nt: TGTGCCTCCCGGACCGTCCCTGGAAACACCATATATTTT

v_gene: TRBV19
d_gene: .
j_gene: TRBJ2-1
abundance: .
CDR3aa: CASNPGTYNEQFF
CDR3nt: TGTGCCAGTAATCCGGGAACCTACAATGAGCAGTTCTTC

v_gene: TRBV30
d_gene: TRBD1
j_gene: TRBJ1-4
abundance: .
CDR3aa: CAWSKGQGNEKLFF
CDR3nt: TGTGCCTGGAGTAAGGGACAGGGCAATGAAAAACTGTTTTTT

v_gene: TRBV27
d_gene: .
j_gene: TRBJ1-4
abundance: .
CDR3aa: CASSPRGEKLFF
CDR3nt: TGTGCCAGCAGCCCCCGTGGTGAAAAACTGTTTTTT

v_gene: TRBV10-3
d_gene: .
j_gene: TRBJ2-2
abundance: .
CDR3aa: CAISQTQANTGELFF
CDR3nt: TGTGCCATCAGTCAGACGCAAGCGAACACCGGGGAGCTGTTTTTT

v_gene: TRBV6-5
d_gene: .
j_gene: TRBJ1-1
abundance: .
CDR3aa: CASSQGMGTEAFF
CDR3nt: TGTGCCAGCAGCCAGGGAATGGGAACTGAAGCTTTCTTT

v_gene: TRBV24-1
d_gene: .
j_gene: TRBJ1-2
abundance: .
CDR3aa: CATSDSYYGYTF
CDR3nt: TGTGCCACCAGTGATTCATACTATGGCTACACCTTC

v_gene: TRBV27
d_gene: .
j_gene: TRBJ1-2
abundance: .
CDR3aa: CASSLNGKGYGYTF
CDR3nt: TGTGCCAGCAGTTTAAACGGAAAGGGCTATGGCTACACCTTC

v_gene: TRBV15
d_gene: TRBD1
j_gene: TRBJ2-1
abundance: .
CDR3aa: CATSRDPQGAGYNEQFF
CDR3nt: TGTGCCACCAGCAGAGATCCGCAGGGGGCGGGTTACAATGAGCAGTTCTTC

v_gene: TRBV7-2
d_gene: .
j_gene: TRBJ2-3
abundance: .
CDR3aa: CASSPDRGDTQYF
CDR3nt: TGTGCCAGCAGCCCAGATCGGGGGGATACGCAGTATTTT

v_gene: TRBV6-5
d_gene: .
j_gene: TRBJ1-2
abundance: once
CDR3aa: CASSYAKTGNYGYTF
CDR3nt: TGTGCCAGCAGTTACGCCAAGACAGGAAACTATGGCTACACCTTC

v_gene: TRBV7-9
d_gene: .
j_gene: TRBJ1-1
abundance: .
CDR3aa: CASSWNMNTEAFF
CDR3nt: TGTGCCAGCAGCTGGAATATGAACACTGAAGCTTTCTTT

v_gene: TRBV5-4
d_gene: TRBD2
j_gene: TRBJ2-5
abundance: .
CDR3aa: CASSPGTSGLGTQYF
CDR3nt: TGTGCCAGCAGCCCGGGGACTAGCGGCCTCGGGACCCAGTACTTC

v_gene: TRBV7-7
d_gene: .
j_gene: TRBJ2-3
abundance: .
CDR3aa: CASSLDGTQYF
CDR3nt: TGTGCCAGCAGCTTAGATGGGACGCAGTATTTT

v_gene: TRBV24-1
d_gene: TRBD2
j_gene: TRBJ2-7
abundance: .
CDR3aa: CATSDPGLAGVQYF
CDR3nt: TGTGCCACCAGTGACCCCGGACTAGCGGGGGTTCAGTACTTC

v_gene: TRBV5-1
d_gene: TRBD2
j_gene: TRBJ2-1
abundance: .
CDR3aa: CASSFSWGLAGYNEQFF
CDR3nt: TGCGCCAGCAGCTTCTCCTGGGGGCTAGCGGGGTACAATGAGCAGTTCTTC